The rows below give T cell receptor beta chains drawn from one sample of a study of T cell responses to AZD1222 COVID-19 vaccine. Data came from immunoSEQ multiplex PCR; TCRdb stores just in-frame clones and leaves some out. The table shows about 100,000 clones, with about 90% occurring only once. This sample comprised peripheral blood, obtained on day 0 of AZD1222 vaccination. Receptors originate from an adult in good health. Both conserved end residues are part of each CDR3. A D gene is named only where the DNA matches it firmly. Clone size is shown for a subset of rows, as once, few, many or a class of expanded clone.

>TRBV7-9|.|.|TRBJ2-1
CASSLGGQGSNNEQFF
TGTGCCAGCAGCTTAGGTGGGCAGGGATCAAACAATGAGCAGTTCTTC
>TRBV7-3|.|.|TRBJ2-1
CASSPPDVDEQFF
TGTGCCAGCAGCCCGCCTGATGTGGATGAGCAGTTCTTC
>TRBV14|.|.|TRBJ2-1
CASSPGQTFYNEQFF
TGTGCCAGCAGCCCCGGACAGACCTTCTACAATGAGCAGTTCTTC
>TRBV6-5|once|.|TRBJ2-5
CASSYQDRPQETQYF
TGTGCCAGCAGTTACCAAGACAGACCCCAAGAGACCCAGTACTTC
>TRBV9|.|.|TRBJ1-1
CASSVDSWAAQGTNTEAFF
TGTGCCAGCAGCGTAGATAGTTGGGCAGCCCAAGGTACGAACACTGAAGCTTTCTTT
>TRBV7-6|.|.|TRBJ2-3
CASSLAPDSGSLLF
TGTGCCAGCAGCTTAGCGCCGGACTCCGGGTCCCTTCTTTTT
>TRBV7-3|once|TRBD2|TRBJ2-1
CASSYYPGTSGRGLFF
TGTGCCAGCAGCTACTACCCCGGGACTAGCGGGAGGGGGCTGTTCTTC
>TRBV12-5|once|.|TRBJ1-1
CASGFGGLNTEAFF
TGTGCTAGTGGTTTTGGGGGCTTGAACACTGAAGCTTTCTTT
>TRBV5-1|once|.|TRBJ2-7
CASSLEYGSYEQYF
TGCGCCAGCAGCTTGGAATATGGATCCTACGAGCAGTACTTC
>TRBV21-1|.|.|TRBJ2-3
CASMTPLAGAGTDTQYF
TGTGCCAGCATGACCCCTCTAGCGGGAGCTGGAACAGATACGCAGTATTTT
>TRBV7-8|.|.|TRBJ2-7
CASSLEAYRDYEQYF
TGTGCCAGCAGCTTGGAGGCATACAGAGACTACGAGCAGTACTTC
>TRBV11-2|.|.|TRBJ2-1
CASSDAAEADDPEQFF
TGTGCCAGCAGCGATGCCGCGGAGGCCGACGATCCGGAGCAGTTCTTC
>TRBV7-8|.|.|TRBJ1-4
CASSFGRGSEKLFF
TGTGCCAGCAGCTTTGGGCGGGGGAGCGAAAAACTGTTTTTT
>TRBV19|.|.|TRBJ1-4
CASRSPTIGLSNEKLFF
TGTGCCAGTAGGAGCCCCACGATCGGGCTTTCTAATGAAAAACTGTTTTTT
>TRBV7-9|.|TRBD2|TRBJ2-7
CASSSGTSGEIPYEQYF
TGTGCCAGCAGCTCAGGGACTAGCGGGGAAATTCCCTACGAGCAGTACTTC
>TRBV29-1|.|TRBD2|TRBJ2-3
CSVVAPGGPDTQYF
TGCAGCGTTGTGGCCCCGGGAGGTCCAGATACGCAGTATTTT
>TRBV4-1|once|.|TRBJ2-3
CASSQALVGTDTQYF
TGCGCCAGCAGCCAAGCGCTAGTGGGGACAGATACGCAGTATTTT
>TRBV19|.|.|TRBJ2-3
CASSITGTQYF
TGTGCCAGTAGTATAACCGGAACGCAGTATTTT
>TRBV27|.|TRBD1|TRBJ2-7
CASSGLGTGDYEQYF
TGTGCCAGCAGCGGCCTCGGGACAGGGGACTACGAGCAGTACTTC
>TRBV4-1|.|.|TRBJ1-2
CASSQASTDNYGYTF
TGCGCCAGCAGCCAAGCTTCCACAGACAACTATGGCTACACCTTC
>TRBV29-1|.|.|TRBJ1-1
CSVAGAGFTEAFF
TGCAGCGTTGCGGGGGCGGGGTTTACTGAAGCTTTCTTT
>TRBV4-2|.|.|TRBJ1-3
CASSQDLGIGNIIYF
TGTGCCAGCAGCCAAGATCTGGGGATCGGAAACATCATATATTTT
>TRBV3-1/TRBV3-2|.|.|TRBJ1-1
CASSRIEGETEAFF
TGTGCCAGCAGCCGTATAGAAGGGGAGACTGAAGCTTTCTTT
>TRBV3-1/TRBV3-2|.|TRBD1|TRBJ1-2
CASSPPGQGGGYTF
TGTGCCAGCAGCCCTCCGGGACAGGGGGGCGGCTACACCTTC
>TRBV4-1|once|.|TRBJ2-1
CASSQQTRLSSYNEQFF
TGCGCCAGCAGCCAACAAACTAGGCTGAGCTCCTACAATGAGCAGTTCTTC
>TRBV5-1|.|.|TRBJ1-2
CASSLQGNYGYTF
TGCGCCAGCAGCTTGCAGGGGAACTATGGCTACACCTTC
>TRBV10-2|.|TRBD2|TRBJ2-1
CASSRAGTSGLQGLRNEQFF
TGCGCCAGCAGTCGCGCCGGGACTAGCGGGTTACAAGGACTACGGAATGAGCAGTTCTTC
>TRBV6-1|.|.|TRBJ1-6
CASSEWTSLLSYNSPLHF
TGTGCCAGCAGTGAATGGACCTCTCTCCTCTCCTATAATTCACCCCTCCACTTT
>TRBV7-9|.|.|TRBJ2-1
CASSLWADNEQFF
TGTGCCAGCAGCTTATGGGCGGACAATGAGCAGTTCTTC
>TRBV27|.|.|TRBJ1-3
CASSLAGIGNTIYF
TGTGCCAGCAGTTTGGCAGGAATTGGAAACACCATATATTTT
>TRBV10-3|.|TRBD1|TRBJ1-2
CAISPTGTNYGYTF
TGTGCCATCAGCCCGACAGGGACGAACTATGGCTACACCTTC